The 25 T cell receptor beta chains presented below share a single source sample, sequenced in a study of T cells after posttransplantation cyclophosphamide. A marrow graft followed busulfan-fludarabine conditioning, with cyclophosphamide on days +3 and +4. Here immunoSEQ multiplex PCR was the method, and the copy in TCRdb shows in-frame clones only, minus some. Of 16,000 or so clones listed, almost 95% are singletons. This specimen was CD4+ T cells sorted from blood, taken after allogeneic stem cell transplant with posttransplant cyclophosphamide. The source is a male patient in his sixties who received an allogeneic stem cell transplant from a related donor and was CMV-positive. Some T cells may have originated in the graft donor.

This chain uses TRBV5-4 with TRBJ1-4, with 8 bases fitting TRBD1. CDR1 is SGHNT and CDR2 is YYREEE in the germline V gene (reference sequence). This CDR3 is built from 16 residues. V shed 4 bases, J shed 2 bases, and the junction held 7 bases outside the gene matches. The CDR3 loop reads CASSDRGGGTNEKLFF. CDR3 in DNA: TGTGCCAGCAGCGACAGGGGAGGGGGGACTAATGAAAAACTGTTTTTT.

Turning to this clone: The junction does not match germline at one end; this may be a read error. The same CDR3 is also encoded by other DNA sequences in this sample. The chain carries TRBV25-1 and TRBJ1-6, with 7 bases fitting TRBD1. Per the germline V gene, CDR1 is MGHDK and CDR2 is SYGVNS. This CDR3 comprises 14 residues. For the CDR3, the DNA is TGTGCCAGCAGTGTAGGGGGCTCTAATTCCCCCCTCCACTTT. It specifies CASSVGGSNSPLHF.

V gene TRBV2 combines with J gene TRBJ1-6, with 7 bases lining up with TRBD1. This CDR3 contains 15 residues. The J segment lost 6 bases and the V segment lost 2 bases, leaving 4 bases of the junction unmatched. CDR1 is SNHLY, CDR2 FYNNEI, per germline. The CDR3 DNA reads TGTGCCAGCAGTGAATTGGGACAGATTAATTCACCCCTCCACTTT. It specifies CASSELGQINSPLHF. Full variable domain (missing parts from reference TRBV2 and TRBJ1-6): EPEVTQTPSHQVTQMGQEVILRCVPISNHLYFYWYRQILGQKVEFLVSFYNNEISEKSEIFDDQFSVERPDGSNFTLKIRSTKLEDSAMYFCASSELGQINSPLHFGNGTRLTVT.

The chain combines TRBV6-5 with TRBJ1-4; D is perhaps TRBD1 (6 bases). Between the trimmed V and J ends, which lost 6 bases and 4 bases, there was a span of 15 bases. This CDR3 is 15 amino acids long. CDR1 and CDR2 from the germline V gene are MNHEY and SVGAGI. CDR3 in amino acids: CASRQPQGSNEKLFF. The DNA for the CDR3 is TGTGCCAGCAGACAGCCCCAGGGGAGTAATGAAAAACTGTTTTTT.

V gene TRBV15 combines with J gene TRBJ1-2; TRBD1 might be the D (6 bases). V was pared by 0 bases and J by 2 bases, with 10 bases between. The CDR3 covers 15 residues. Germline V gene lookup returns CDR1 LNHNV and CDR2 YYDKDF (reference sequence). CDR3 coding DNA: TGTGCCACCAGCAGAGAGGGGGCAGGCAACTATGGCTACACCTTC. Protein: CATSREGAGNYGYTF.

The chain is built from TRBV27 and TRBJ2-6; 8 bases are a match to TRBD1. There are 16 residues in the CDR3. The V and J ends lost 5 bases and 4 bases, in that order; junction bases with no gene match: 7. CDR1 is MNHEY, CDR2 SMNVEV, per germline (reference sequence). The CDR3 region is CASSLTGAGGANVLTF. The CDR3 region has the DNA TGTGCCAGCAGTCTGACAGGGGCAGGAGGGGCCAACGTCCTGACTTTC.

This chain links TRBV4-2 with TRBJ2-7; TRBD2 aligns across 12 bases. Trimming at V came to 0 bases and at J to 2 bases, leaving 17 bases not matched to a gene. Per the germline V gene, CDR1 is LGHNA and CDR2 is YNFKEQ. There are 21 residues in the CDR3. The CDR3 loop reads CASSQEFIPPRLAGAPYEQYF. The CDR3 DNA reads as TGTGCCAGCAGCCAAGAATTCATCCCTCCGAGACTAGCGGGGGCCCCCTACGAGCAGTACTTC.

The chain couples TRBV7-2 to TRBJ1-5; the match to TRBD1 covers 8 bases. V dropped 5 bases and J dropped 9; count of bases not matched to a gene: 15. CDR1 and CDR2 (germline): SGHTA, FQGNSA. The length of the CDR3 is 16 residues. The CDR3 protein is CASSLQDRVLGGPQHF. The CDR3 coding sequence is TGTGCCAGCAGCCTCCAGGACAGGGTCCTGGGGGGGCCCCAGCATTTT.

Here the CDR3 reads CASSLPAEPQHF. The CDR3 DNA is TGTGCCAGCAGTCTCCCCGCGGAGCCCCAGCATTTT. The gene calls are TRBV6-6 and TRBJ1-5; D gene uncertain. V was cut by 5 bases and J by 8 bases, with 10 bases left in between. Per the germline V gene, CDR1 is MNHNY and CDR2 is SVGAGI (reference sequence). This CDR3 is 12 amino acids long.

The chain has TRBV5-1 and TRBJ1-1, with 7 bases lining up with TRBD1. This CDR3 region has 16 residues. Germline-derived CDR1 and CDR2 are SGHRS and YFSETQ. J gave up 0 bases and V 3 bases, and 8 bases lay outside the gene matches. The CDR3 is CASSWGTALLNTEAFF. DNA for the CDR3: TGCGCCAGCAGCTGGGGGACAGCCTTATTGAACACTGAAGCTTTCTTT.

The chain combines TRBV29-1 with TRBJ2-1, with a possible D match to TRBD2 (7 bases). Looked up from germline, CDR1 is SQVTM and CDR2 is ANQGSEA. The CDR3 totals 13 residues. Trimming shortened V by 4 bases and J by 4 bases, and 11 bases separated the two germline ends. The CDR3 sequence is CSVVGGRYNEQFF. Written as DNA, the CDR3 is TGCAGCGTTGTGGGGGGGCGATACAATGAGCAGTTCTTC.

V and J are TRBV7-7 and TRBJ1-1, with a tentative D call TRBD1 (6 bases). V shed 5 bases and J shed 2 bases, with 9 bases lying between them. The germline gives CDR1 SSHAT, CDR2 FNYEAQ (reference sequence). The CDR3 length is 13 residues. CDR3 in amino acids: CASSRDINTEAFF. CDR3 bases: TGTGCCAGCAGCCGGGACATCAACACTGAAGCTTTCTTT.

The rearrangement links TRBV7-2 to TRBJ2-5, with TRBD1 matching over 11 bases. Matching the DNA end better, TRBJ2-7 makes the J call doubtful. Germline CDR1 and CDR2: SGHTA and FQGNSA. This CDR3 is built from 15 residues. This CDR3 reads CASSLSGTGGYEQYF. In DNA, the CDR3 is TGTGCCAGCAGCTTATCCGGGACAGGGGGTTACGAGCAGTACTTC.

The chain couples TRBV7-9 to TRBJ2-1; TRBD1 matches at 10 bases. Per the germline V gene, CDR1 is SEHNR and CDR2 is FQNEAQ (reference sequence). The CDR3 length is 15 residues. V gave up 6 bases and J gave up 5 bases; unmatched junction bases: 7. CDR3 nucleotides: TGTGCCAGCAGACAGGGACAGGGGACGAACAATGAGCAGTTCTTC. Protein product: CASRQGQGTNNEQFF.

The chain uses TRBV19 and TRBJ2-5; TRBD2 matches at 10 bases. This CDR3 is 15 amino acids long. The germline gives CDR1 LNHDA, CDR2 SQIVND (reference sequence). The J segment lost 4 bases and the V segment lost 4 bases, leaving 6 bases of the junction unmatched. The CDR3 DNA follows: TGTGCCAGTAGTACGGGACTAGCGTTGAGAGAGACCCAGTACTTC. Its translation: CASSTGLALRETQYF.

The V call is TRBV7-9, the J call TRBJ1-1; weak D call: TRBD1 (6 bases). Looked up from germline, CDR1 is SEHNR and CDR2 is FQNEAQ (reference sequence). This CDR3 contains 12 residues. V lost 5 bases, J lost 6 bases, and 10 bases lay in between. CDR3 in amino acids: CASSPNRAEAFF. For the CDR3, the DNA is TGTGCCAGCAGCCCGAACAGGGCTGAAGCTTTCTTT.

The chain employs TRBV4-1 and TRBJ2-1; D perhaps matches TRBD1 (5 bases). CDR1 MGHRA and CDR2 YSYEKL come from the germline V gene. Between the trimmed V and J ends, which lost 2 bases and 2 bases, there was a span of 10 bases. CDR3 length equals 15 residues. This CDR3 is CASSQPTRAYNEQFF. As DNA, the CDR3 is TGCGCCAGCAGCCAACCCACCAGGGCCTACAATGAGCAGTTCTTC.

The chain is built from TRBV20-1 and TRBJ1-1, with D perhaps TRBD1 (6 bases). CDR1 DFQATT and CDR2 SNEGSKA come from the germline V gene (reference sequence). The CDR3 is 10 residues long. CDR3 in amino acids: CTRGNTEAFF. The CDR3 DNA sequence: TGCACCAGGGGGAACACTGAAGCTTTCTTT.

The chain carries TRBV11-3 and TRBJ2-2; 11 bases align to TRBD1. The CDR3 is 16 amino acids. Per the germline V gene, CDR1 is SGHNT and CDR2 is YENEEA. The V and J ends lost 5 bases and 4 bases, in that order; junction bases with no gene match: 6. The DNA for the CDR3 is TGTGCCAGCAGCAGGACAGGGGGCGTGGGCACCGGGGAGCTGTTTTTT. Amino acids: CASSRTGGVGTGELFF.

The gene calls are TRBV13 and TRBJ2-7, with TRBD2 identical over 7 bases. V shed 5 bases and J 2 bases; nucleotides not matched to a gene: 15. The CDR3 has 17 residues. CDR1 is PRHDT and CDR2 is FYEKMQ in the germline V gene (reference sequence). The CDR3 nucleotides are TGTGCCAGCAGCCGATCCTCTTTGCGGGGGACCACCTACGAGCAGTACTTC. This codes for CASSRSSLRGTTYEQYF. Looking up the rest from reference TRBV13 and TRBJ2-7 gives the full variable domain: AAGVIQSPRHLIKEKRETATLKCYPIPRHDTVYWYQQGPGQDPQFLISFYEKMQSDKGSIPDRFSAQQFSDYHSELNMSSLELGDSALYFCASSRSSLRGTTYEQYFGPGTRLTVT.

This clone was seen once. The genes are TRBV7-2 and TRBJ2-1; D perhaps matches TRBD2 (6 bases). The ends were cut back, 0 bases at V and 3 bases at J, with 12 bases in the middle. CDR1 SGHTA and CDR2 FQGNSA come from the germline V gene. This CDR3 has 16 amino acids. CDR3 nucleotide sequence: TGTGCCAGCAGCTTAGCGAGGGACTCACGCTACAATGAGCAGTTCTTC. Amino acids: CASSLARDSRYNEQFF.

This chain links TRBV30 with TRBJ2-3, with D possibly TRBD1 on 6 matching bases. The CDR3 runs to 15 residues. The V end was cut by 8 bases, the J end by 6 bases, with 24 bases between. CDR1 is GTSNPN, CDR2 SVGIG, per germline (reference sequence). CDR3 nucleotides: TGTGCCCATAAACAGGGTCCTGGTCTTTCTGATACGCAGTATTTT. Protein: CAHKQGPGLSDTQYF. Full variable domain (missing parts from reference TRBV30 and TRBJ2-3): SQTIHQWPATLVQPVGSPLSLECTVEGTSNPNLYWYRQAAGRGLQLLFYSVGIGQISSEVPQNLSASRPQDRQFILSSKKLLLSDSGFYLCAHKQGPGLSDTQYFGPGTRLTVL.

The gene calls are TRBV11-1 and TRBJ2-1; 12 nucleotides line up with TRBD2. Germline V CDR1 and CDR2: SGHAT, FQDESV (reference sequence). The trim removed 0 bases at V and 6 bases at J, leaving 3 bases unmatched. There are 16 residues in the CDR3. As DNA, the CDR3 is TGTGCCAGCAGCTTAGCGCGACTAGCGGGGGTCAATGAGCAGTTCTTC. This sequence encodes CASSLARLAGVNEQFF.

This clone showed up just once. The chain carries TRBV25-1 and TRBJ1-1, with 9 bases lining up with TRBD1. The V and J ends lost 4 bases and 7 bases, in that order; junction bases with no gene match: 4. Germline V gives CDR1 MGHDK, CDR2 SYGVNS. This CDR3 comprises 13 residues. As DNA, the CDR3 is TGTGCCAGCAGTGCCACGGGACAGGGTGAAGCTTTCTTT. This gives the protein CASSATGQGEAFF.

The chain's CDR3 is CASSLTGPREQYF. The CDR3 DNA is TGTGCCAGCAGCTTGACAGGGCCGAGGGAGCAGTACTTC. The genes are TRBV7-9 and TRBJ2-7; 7 bases are shared with TRBD1. The CDR3 has 13 amino acids. Trimming removed 3 bases from V and 7 bases from J; junction bases left unmatched: 6. Germline CDR1 is SEHNR and CDR2 is FQNEAQ (reference sequence).